The entry below gives a single T cell receptor beta chain sequence along with its context. Its antigen is currently unknown. V dropped 5 bases and J dropped 4 bases, with 8 bases sitting between them. Germline loops: CDR1 SGHAT, CDR2 FQNNGV. CDR3 size: 12 residues. When sampled, the donors appeared nominally healthy, though they likely had unrecorded immune exposures. Both 60 Vbeta primers and 13 Jbeta primers went into the PCR. This table comes from immunoSEQ multiplex PCR, and its TCRdb copy is limited to in-frame clones, with some not included. The sample yields 90,000 to 120,000 clones, about 81% seen once. These data are taken from a study of cytomegalovirus exposure and HLA in healthy donors. Study-wide context: Findings of an earlier analysis included roughly 110 million unique TCR beta sequences from 200 million or so T cells.

Findings and limits, study-wide: Among the CMV-associated chains, a few were confirmed in vitro as specific for CMV antigens. The study labeled 150 or so TCR beta chains cytomegalovirus-associated.

The specimen sequenced was PBMCs. This clonotype was sampled from a man between 25 and 39 years old in good health and CMV-seropositive. The chain uses TRBV11-2 and TRBJ1-1; perhaps TRBD1 as D (6 bases). In nucleotides, the CDR3 is TGTGCCAGCAGCATACAGGGCACTGAAGCTTTCTTT. Amino acid sequence: CASSIQGTEAFF.